In its sample, the clone carrying this TCR beta chain was seen many times. This sample is part of a study of T cells in Graves' hyperthyroidism and ophthalmopathy. RNA transcripts provided the source from which TCR beta CDR3 regions were amplified. Researchers ran a first-round RT-PCR on the TCR CDR3 using the HTBI primer set. MiXCR, run by TCRdb on the multiplex PCR reads, gives a single entry per CDR3 protein. The repertoire consists of approximately 710,000 distinct CDR3 sequences, with 15% to 20% occurring once and the leading ten covering around a sixth. The source of this sequence is a man aged 45 to 65 with Graves' hyperthyroidism. Sequenced: blood.

The CDR3 DNA reads TGTGCCAGCACCGGGGGACAGGGGGCAGGAGAGCAGTACTTC. It codes for CASTGGQGAGEQYF. The V call is TRBV28, the J call TRBJ2-7, with TRBD1 matching 12 bases. Germline CDR1 reads MDHEN; CDR2 reads SYDVKM. The length of the CDR3 is 14 residues. Trimming at V came to 7 bases and at J to 7 bases, leaving 8 bases not matched to a gene.